These 18 T cell receptor beta chains came from one sample sequenced in a study of human T cells and chemical hapten exposure. Time point in this sample: patch test 1, 2 weeks after DPC sensitization. Specified treatment: therapeutic diphenylcyclopropenone sensitization with weekly scalp DPC. TCRdb recomputed calls from the RACE reads with MiXCR, one row per CDR3 protein. The sample yields roughly 180,000 distinct CDR3 sequences, around 24% seen once. The sample here was whole blood, taken in connection with sensitization to the hapten diphenylcyclopropenone (DPC). These TCRs come from a woman in her fifties or sixties with alopecia areata. Some clones in this sample may be carry-over from other donors' samples.

This chain uses TRBV7-9 with TRBJ2-2; a weak D match, TRBD2 (5 bases). This CDR3 comprises 14 residues. Between the trimmed V and J ends, which lost 7 bases and 11 bases, there was a span of 20 bases. CDR1 and CDR2 (germline): SEHNR, FQNEAQ (reference sequence). CDR3 DNA: TGTGCCAGCACCCAGACTACCTCGGAGTCTGAGCTGTTTTTT. This codes for CASTQTTSESELFF.

This clonotype was seen a handful of times. This chain connects TRBV29-1 to TRBJ2-7; 11 bases map to TRBD2. Unmatched junction bases numbered 8, after V lost 4 bases and J lost 6 bases. Germline loops: CDR1 SQVTM, CDR2 ANQGSEA. The CDR3 is made up of 14 amino acids. The CDR3 region is CSVASLAGVPEQYF. Written as DNA, the CDR3 is TGCAGCGTTGCATCACTAGCGGGAGTCCCCGAGCAGTACTTC.

In this sample, this clonotype turned up many times. The chain recombines TRBV29-1 with TRBJ2-5; D is unclear. In germline, CDR1 is SQVTM, CDR2 ANQGSEA. This CDR3 is 12 amino acids long. The ends were cut back, 2 bases at V and 3 bases at J, with 7 bases in the middle. The CDR3 sequence: CSVELLEETQYF. As DNA, the CDR3 is TGCAGCGTTGAACTGTTAGAAGAGACCCAGTACTTC.

This clonotype was picked up a small number of times. V is TRBV5-1 and J is TRBJ2-2, with TRBD2 matching 12 bases. CDR3 length: 16 residues. V dropped 4 bases and J dropped 1; count of bases not matched to a gene: 2. Germline V gene data show CDR1 as SGHRS and CDR2 as YFSETQ. CDR3 coding DNA: TGCGCCAGCAGCGAGGGACTAGCGGGGAACACCGGGGAGCTGTTTTTT. This encodes CASSEGLAGNTGELFF.

The chain employs TRBV6-1 and TRBJ1-1; D may be TRBD1 (5 bases). V gave up 2 bases and J gave up 7 bases, with 8 bases separating them. Germline V CDR1 and CDR2: MNHNS, SASEGT. This CDR3 has 12 amino acids. CDR3 bases: TGTGCCAGCAGTGAATTGACAGATGAAGCTTTCTTT. Amino acids: CASSELTDEAFF.

The chain links TRBV29-1 to TRBJ1-1, with 8 bases lining up with TRBD1. The CDR3 is 13 residues long. Unmatched junction bases numbered 8, after V lost 4 bases and J lost 7 bases. The V gene's germline CDR1 is SQVTM and CDR2 ANQGSEA. The CDR3 DNA follows: TGCAGCGTTGCCCAAACAGGGGGTGGTGAAGCTTTCTTT. It is translated as CSVAQTGGGEAFF. The complete variable domain, with remaining parts taken from reference TRBV29-1 and TRBJ1-1, reads SAVISQKPSRDICQRGTSLTIQCQVDSQVTMMFWYRQQPGQSLTLIATANQGSEATYESGFVIDKFPISRPNLTFSTLTVSNMSPEDSSIYLCSVAQTGGGEAFFGQGTRLTVV.

The V gene is TRBV15, the J gene TRBJ2-5; 8 bases match TRBD1. The CDR3 covers 15 residues. Germline V lookup: CDR1 LNHNV, CDR2 YYDKDF (reference sequence). The J segment lost 4 bases and the V segment lost 6 bases, leaving 10 bases of the junction unmatched. The CDR3 region is CATSPGQDLRETQYF. CDR3 bases: TGTGCCACCAGTCCGGGACAGGACCTCAGAGAGACCCAGTACTTC.

J is TRBJ2-3 and V is TRBV27; D is unclear. The CDR3 loop spans 13 amino acids. The V gene's germline CDR1 is MNHEY and CDR2 SMNVEV (reference sequence). Trimming left V 6 bases short and J 0 bases short, with 7 bases between. CDR3 amino acids: CASRATSTDTQYF. CDR3 nucleotides: TGTGCCAGCAGGGCGACTAGCACAGATACGCAGTATTTT.

This clonotype was recorded a few times. This chain uses TRBV11-3 with TRBJ1-1; D is perhaps TRBD1 (5 bases). V lost 3 bases, J lost 7 bases, and 9 bases lay in between. Germline CDR1 SGHNT, CDR2 YENEEA. The CDR3 is 12 residues long. The CDR3 spells CASSFQGGEAFF. For the CDR3, the DNA is TGTGCCAGCAGCTTTCAGGGTGGTGAAGCTTTCTTT.

There are a few counts of this clonotype. This chain joins TRBV10-3 and TRBJ2-3; a weak D match, TRBD2 (7 bases). The V end was cut by 5 bases, the J end by 2 bases, with 11 bases between. CDR1 is ENHRY and CDR2 is SYGVKD in the germline V gene. This CDR3 contains 14 residues. CDR3 loop: CAISPGGATDTQYF. The CDR3 DNA reads TGTGCCATCAGTCCGGGGGGCGCCACAGATACGCAGTATTTT.

This chain uses TRBV7-8 with TRBJ1-2, with D uncertain. The CDR3 length is 14 residues. Germline loops: CDR1 SGHVS, CDR2 FQNEAQ. The V and J ends lost 1 base and 3 bases respectively, with 9 bases between them. The CDR3 region has the DNA TGTGCCAGCAGCTTAGGACTGCTTGACTATGGCTACACCTTC. Amino acids: CASSLGLLDYGYTF. The full variable domain, rest sourced from reference TRBV7-8 and TRBJ1-2, is GAGVSQSPRYKVAKRGQDVALRCDPISGHVSLFWYQQALGQGPEFLTYFQNEAQLDKSGLPSDRFFAERPEGSVSTLKIQRTQQEDSAVYLCASSLGLLDYGYTFGSGTRLTVV.

This clonotype has only a few counts. V gene TRBV28 combines with J gene TRBJ2-1; D gene ambiguous. CDR1 MDHEN and CDR2 SYDVKM come from the germline V gene. CDR3 length: 15 residues. The ends were cut back, 3 bases at V and 0 bases at J, with 9 bases in the middle. CDR3 coding DNA: TGTGCCAGCAGTTTCAGGAGTAGCTCCTACAATGAGCAGTTCTTC. Protein product: CASSFRSSSYNEQFF.

This clonotype has a count of ten or more. The rearrangement links TRBV5-1 to TRBJ2-5; 9 nucleotides agree with TRBD1. V shed 2 bases, J shed 5 bases, and the junction held 4 bases outside the gene matches. In germline, CDR1 is SGHRS, CDR2 YFSETQ. The CDR3 covers 14 residues. The CDR3 spells CASSLQGASETQYF. Here the CDR3 DNA reads TGCGCCAGCAGCTTACAGGGGGCAAGCGAGACCCAGTACTTC.

This clonotype appeared a few times. The chain uses TRBV19 and TRBJ1-5, with TRBD1 as a possible D gene (6 bases). The length of the CDR3 is 16 residues. Deletions cut 3 bases from V and 2 bases from J, with 14 bases between. Germline V lookup: CDR1 LNHDA, CDR2 SQIVND (reference sequence). The CDR3 sequence: CASSMRGGLGNQPQHF. The CDR3 DNA reads as TGTGCCAGTAGTATGCGCGGGGGCCTCGGCAATCAGCCCCAGCATTTT.

Concerning this clonotype itself: The junction does not match germline at one end; this may be a read error. This rearrangement joins TRBV15 to TRBJ2-4, with 7 bases lining up with TRBD2. Per germline, CDR1 LNHNV and CDR2 YYDKDF (reference sequence). CDR3 size: 19 residues. This CDR3 is CATSREVVGGMLAKNIQHF. CDR3 in DNA: TGTGCCACCAGCAGAGAGGTAGTCGGGGGGATGTTAGCCAAAAACATTCAGCACTTC.

This clonotype has at least ten counts. The chain recombines TRBV5-1 with TRBJ2-3; no firm D call. V was cut by 1 base and J by 6 bases, with 9 bases left in between. The CDR3 is 13 residues long. CDR1 SGHRS and CDR2 YFSETQ come from the germline V gene. The chain's CDR3 is CASSLFTGDTQYF. Here the CDR3 DNA reads TGCGCCAGCAGCTTGTTCACGGGCGATACGCAGTATTTT.

This rearrangement joins TRBV29-1 to TRBJ2-7; TRBD1 might be the D (5 bases). CDR1 and CDR2 from the germline V gene are SQVTM and ANQGSEA. The CDR3 contains 11 residues. Trimming cost V 6 bases and J 3 bases, with 9 bases left between them. CDR3 region: CSVGHDYEQYF. CDR3 nucleotides: TGCAGCGTAGGACACGACTACGAGCAGTACTTC.

This clonotype has a count of ten or more. The chain carries TRBV18 and TRBJ2-3; D gene ambiguous. This CDR3 spans 11 amino acids. Germline loops: CDR1 KGHSH, CDR2 LQKENI. The ends were cut back, 3 bases at V and 5 bases at J, with 3 bases in the middle. CDR3 coding DNA: TGTGCCAGCTCACCGGGAGATACGCAGTATTTT. It is translated as CASSPGDTQYF.